This T cell receptor (beta chain) was documented in a study of beta chain features in type 1 diabetes. General observations from the study: When Type 1 diabetes patients were examined, their TCRB CDR3s proved moderately but significantly shorter in all four CD4+ subsets.

Of the isolated RNA, all was reverse transcribed, and so the sequenced material was expressed TCRB transcripts. TCRdb's copy holds only in-frame clones and misses some; the assay was immunoSEQ multiplex PCR. The table has some 330,000 clones, over 9.5% seen once; the top ten hold roughly 0.0097%. To note about this clone: Its cognate antigen is unknown.

The sequencing input was naive CD4+ T cells from blood. The sequence was obtained from a woman aged 18-30 years with type 1 diabetes.

CDR3 nucleotide sequence: TGTGCCACCCAGAGTCGACAGCGAAACTGGAATCAGCCCCAGCATTTT. Encoded protein: CATQSRQRNWNQPQHF. V and J are TRBV28 and TRBJ1-5; tentative D call: TRBD1 (5 bases). Trimming stripped 10 bases from V and 4 bases from J, with 23 bases between. This CDR3 region has 16 residues. From germline, CDR1 is MDHEN and CDR2 SYDVKM.